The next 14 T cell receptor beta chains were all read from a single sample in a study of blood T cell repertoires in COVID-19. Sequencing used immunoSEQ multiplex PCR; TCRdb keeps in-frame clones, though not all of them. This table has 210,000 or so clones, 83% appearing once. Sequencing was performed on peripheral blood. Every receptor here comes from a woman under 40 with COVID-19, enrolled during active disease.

For the CDR3, the DNA is TGTGCCAGCTCTCTAGACAGGGGGGTCTACAATGAGCAGTTCTTC. It is translated as CASSLDRGVYNEQFF. The chain recombines TRBV18 with TRBJ2-1, with 9 bases lining up with TRBD1. CDR3 size: 15 residues. With V trimmed by 6 bases and J by 3 bases, 6 bases remained unmatched. The germline gives CDR1 KGHSH, CDR2 LQKENI.

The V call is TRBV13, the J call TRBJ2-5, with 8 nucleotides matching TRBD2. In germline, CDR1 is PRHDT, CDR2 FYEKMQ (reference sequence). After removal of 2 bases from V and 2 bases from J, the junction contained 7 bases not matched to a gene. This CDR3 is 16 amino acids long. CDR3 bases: TGTGCCAGCAGCTTAAGTGAGCGGGGGCAACAAGAGACCCAGTACTTC. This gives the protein CASSLSERGQQETQYF.

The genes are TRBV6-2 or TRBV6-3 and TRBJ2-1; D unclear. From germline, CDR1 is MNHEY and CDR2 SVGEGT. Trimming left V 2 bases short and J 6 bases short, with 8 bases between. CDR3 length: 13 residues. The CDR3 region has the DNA TGTGCCAGCAGTTACGTATACACCAATGAGCAGTTCTTC. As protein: CASSYVYTNEQFF.

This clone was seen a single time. In DNA, the CDR3 is TGTGCCTGGAGTGTAGCGCATTACGAGCAGTACTTC. Amino acids: CAWSVAHYEQYF. The chain links TRBV30 to TRBJ2-7, with unresolved D. Germline lookup yields CDR1 GTSNPN and CDR2 SVGIG (reference sequence). With 0 bases removed from V and 4 bases from J, the gap between germline ends came to 7 bases. This CDR3 has 12 amino acids. The full variable domain, its missing parts supplied by reference TRBV30 and TRBJ2-7, is SQTIHQWPATLVQPVGSPLSLECTVEGTSNPNLYWYRQAAGRGLQLLFYSVGIGQISSEVPQNLSASRPQDRQFILSSKKLLLSDSGFYLCAWSVAHYEQYFGPGTRLTVT.

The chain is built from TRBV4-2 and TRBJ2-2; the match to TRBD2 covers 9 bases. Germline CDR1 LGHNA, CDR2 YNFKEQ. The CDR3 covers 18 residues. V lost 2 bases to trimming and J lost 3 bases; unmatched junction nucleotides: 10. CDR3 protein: CASSQRLAGMGYTGELFF. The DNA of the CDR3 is TGTGCCAGCAGCCAAAGGCTAGCGGGAATGGGTTACACCGGGGAGCTGTTTTTT.

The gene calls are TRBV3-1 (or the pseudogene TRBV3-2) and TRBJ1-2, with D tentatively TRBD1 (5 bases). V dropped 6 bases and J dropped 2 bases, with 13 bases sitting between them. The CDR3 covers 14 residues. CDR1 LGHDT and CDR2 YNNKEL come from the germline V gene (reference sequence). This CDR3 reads CASRRGTANYGYTF. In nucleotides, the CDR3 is TGTGCCAGCAGGCGGGGGACCGCGAACTATGGCTACACCTTC.

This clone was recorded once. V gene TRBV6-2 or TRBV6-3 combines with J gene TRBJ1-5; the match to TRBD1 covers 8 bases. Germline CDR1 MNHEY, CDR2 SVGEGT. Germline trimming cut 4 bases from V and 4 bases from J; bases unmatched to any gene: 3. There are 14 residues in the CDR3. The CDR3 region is CASSSTGANQPQHF. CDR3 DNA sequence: TGTGCCAGCAGTTCGACAGGGGCGAATCAGCCCCAGCATTTT.

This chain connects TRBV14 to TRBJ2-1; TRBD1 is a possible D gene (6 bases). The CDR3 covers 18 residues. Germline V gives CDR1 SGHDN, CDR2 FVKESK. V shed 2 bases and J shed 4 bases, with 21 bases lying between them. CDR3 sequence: CASSQPHYRVNRYNEQFF. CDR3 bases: TGTGCCAGCAGCCAACCGCACTACAGGGTAAATCGTTACAATGAGCAGTTCTTC.

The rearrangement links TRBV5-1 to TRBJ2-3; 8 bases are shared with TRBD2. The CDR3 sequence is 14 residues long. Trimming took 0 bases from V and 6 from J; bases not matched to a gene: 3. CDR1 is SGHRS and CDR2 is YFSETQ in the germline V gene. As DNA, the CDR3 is TGCGCCAGCAGCTTGGGTTTAGCGGGGGATACGCAGTATTTT. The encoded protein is CASSLGLAGDTQYF. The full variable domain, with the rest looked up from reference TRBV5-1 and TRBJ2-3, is KAGVTQTPRYLIKTRGQQVTLSCSPISGHRSVSWYQQTPGQGLQFLFEYFSETQRNKGNFPGRFSGRQFSNSRSEMNVSTLELGDSALYLCASSLGLAGDTQYFGPGTRLTVL.

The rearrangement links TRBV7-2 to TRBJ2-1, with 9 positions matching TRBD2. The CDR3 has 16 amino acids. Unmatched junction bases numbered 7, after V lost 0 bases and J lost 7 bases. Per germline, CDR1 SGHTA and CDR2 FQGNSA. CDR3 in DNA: TGTGCCAGCAGCTTAGCAGGCGGGAGGGCTGGGAATGAGCAGTTCTTC. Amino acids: CASSLAGGRAGNEQFF.

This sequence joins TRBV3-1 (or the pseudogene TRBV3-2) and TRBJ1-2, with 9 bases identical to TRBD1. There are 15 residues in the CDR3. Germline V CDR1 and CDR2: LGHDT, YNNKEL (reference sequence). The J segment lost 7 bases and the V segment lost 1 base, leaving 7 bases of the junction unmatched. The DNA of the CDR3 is TGTGCCAGCAGCCAAGCGGGACAGGGCCCCTTTGGCTACACCTTC. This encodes CASSQAGQGPFGYTF.

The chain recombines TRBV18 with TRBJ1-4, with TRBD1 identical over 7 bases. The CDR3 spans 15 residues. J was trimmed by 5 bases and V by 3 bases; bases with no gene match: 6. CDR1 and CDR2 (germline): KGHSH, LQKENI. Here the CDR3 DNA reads TGTGCCAGCTCACCCCAGGGGGACTTAAATGAAAAACTGTTTTTT. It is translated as CASSPQGDLNEKLFF.

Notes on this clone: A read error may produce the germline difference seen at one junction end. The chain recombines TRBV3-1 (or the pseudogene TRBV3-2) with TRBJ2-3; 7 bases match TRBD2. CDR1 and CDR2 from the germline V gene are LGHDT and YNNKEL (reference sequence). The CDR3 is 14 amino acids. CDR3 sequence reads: CASNQAGISYTQYF. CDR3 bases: TGTGCCAGCAACCAAGCGGGAATCAGTTATACGCAGTATTTT.

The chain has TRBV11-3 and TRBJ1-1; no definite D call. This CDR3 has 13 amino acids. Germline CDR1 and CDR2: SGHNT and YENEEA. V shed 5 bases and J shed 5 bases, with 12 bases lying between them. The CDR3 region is CASSGRMSTEAFF. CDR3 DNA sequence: TGTGCCAGCAGCGGGAGGATGAGTACTGAAGCTTTCTTT.